This record looks at one T cell receptor (beta chain) sequence and its context. Germline V gene sequence: CDR1 LGHDT, CDR2 YNNKEL (reference sequence). The CDR3 contains 15 residues. J was trimmed by 3 bases and V by 3 bases; bases with no gene match: 8. This record belongs to a study of blood T cell repertoires in COVID-19. Generated by immunoSEQ multiplex PCR, the TCRdb table keeps only in-frame clones and is missing some. The sample holds about 240,000 clones, roughly 89% seen once. The J gene is TRBJ2-7, the V gene TRBV3-1 (or the pseudogene TRBV3-2); 7 bases are a match to TRBD1. This receptor was obtained from a woman aged 30 to 39 with acute COVID-19. The specimen was PBMCs or T cells enriched from blood (not recorded which). DNA of the CDR3: TGTGCCAGCAGCCACCCGGGACAGAGATTCTACGAGCAGTACTTC. It specifies CASSHPGQRFYEQYF.